This passage covers 20 T cell receptor beta chains from one sample sequenced in a study of shared clonotypes between healthy human individuals. The method was immunoSEQ multiplex PCR; TCRdb's version includes in-frame clones alone and lacks a portion of them. Altogether over 850,000 clones are present, 75% to 85% being singletons, with the ten largest covering about 0.52%. The specimen was memory CD4+ T cells from PBMCs. Subset reported: CD45RA-negative fraction. These receptors all come from a man younger than 35 in good health. Some clones in this sample may be carry-over from other donors' samples.

This clone turned up a few times. V usage is TRBV27 and J usage is TRBJ1-5; 7 positions match TRBD1. From germline, CDR1 is MNHEY and CDR2 SMNVEV (reference sequence). The CDR3 has 13 amino acids. The J segment lost 3 bases and the V segment lost 6 bases, leaving 2 bases of the junction unmatched. This CDR3 reads CASSRGYNQPQHF. CDR3 coding DNA: TGTGCCAGCAGCAGGGGGTACAATCAGCCCCAGCATTTT.

This chain connects TRBV2 to TRBJ1-5; 11 nucleotides line up with TRBD1. J was trimmed by 2 bases and V by 6 bases; bases with no gene match: 6. The germline CDR1 and CDR2 sequences are SNHLY and FYNNEI. The CDR3 has 16 residues. The CDR3 sequence: CASRPDRGLRNQPQHF. As DNA, the CDR3 is TGTGCCAGCAGGCCGGACAGGGGGCTTCGCAATCAGCCCCAGCATTTT.

This chain connects TRBV5-6 to TRBJ2-4; TRBD1 is a possible D gene (6 bases). Germline V gene data show CDR1 as SGHDT and CDR2 as YYEEEE. The CDR3 extends over 11 amino acids. Deletions cut 3 bases from V and 16 bases from J, with 14 bases between. The CDR3 nucleotides read TGTGCCAGCAGCTCAGGGGCCTCGGTATACTTC. Protein: CASSSGASVYF.

This sequence joins TRBV5-4 and TRBJ2-3; D is possibly TRBD1 or TRBD2 (6 bases each). The CDR3 is 16 residues long. Trimming took off 4 bases at V and 4 bases at J, with 19 bases between the two ends. Per germline, CDR1 SGHNT and CDR2 YYREEE (reference sequence). Written as DNA, the CDR3 is TGTGCCAGCAGCAATGGAAAATGGGGGGCCGCAGATACGCAGTATTTT. It codes for CASSNGKWGAADTQYF.

This clone was detected once. This chain links TRBV4-2 with TRBJ2-7; 12 bases map to TRBD2. V trimming: 2 bases; J trimming: 4 bases; junction bases outside the gene matches: 3. This CDR3 has 15 residues. Per germline, CDR1 LGHNA and CDR2 YNFKEQ. CDR3 DNA: TGTGCCAGCAGCCAACGCCTAGCGGGAGGGTACGAGCAGTACTTC. This sequence encodes CASSQRLAGGYEQYF.

Concerning this clone: A much larger clone lies a single base off, so this may be a read error. The chain joins TRBV9 to TRBJ1-1; no reliable D call. V shed 3 bases and J shed 1 base, with 1 base lying between them. CDR1 SGDLS and CDR2 YYNGEE come from the germline V gene. This CDR3 contains 11 residues. CDR3 bases: TGTGCCAGCAGCGGGAACACTGAAGCTTTCTTT. Its translation is CASSGNTEAFF.

The gene calls are TRBV19 and TRBJ2-2; no definite D call. The germline gives CDR1 LNHDA, CDR2 SQIVND (reference sequence). The CDR3 runs to 12 residues. V was pared by 5 bases and J by 6 bases, with 7 bases between. The DNA of the CDR3 is TGTGCCAGTAGTTTGGTAGCCGGGGAGCTGTTTTTT. Encoded protein: CASSLVAGELFF.

For the CDR3, the DNA is TGTGCCTGGAGTGCCGGGGCAAATACGCAGTATTTT. Amino acid sequence: CAWSAGANTQYF. The gene calls are TRBV30 and TRBJ2-3; perhaps D is TRBD1 or TRBD2 (5 bases each). CDR3 length: 12 residues. In germline, CDR1 is GTSNPN, CDR2 SVGIG (reference sequence). Trimming took off 1 base at V and 7 bases at J, with 9 bases between the two ends.

This clone has more than one count but fewer than ten. This chain joins TRBV7-2 and TRBJ2-4; TRBD2 agrees at 7 bases. CDR3 length: 17 amino acids. V shed 5 bases, J shed 1 base, and the junction held 11 bases outside the gene matches. Looked up from germline, CDR1 is SGHTA and CDR2 is FQGNSA. CDR3: CASSLYGRPQAKNIQYF. Written as DNA, the CDR3 is TGTGCCAGCAGCCTTTACGGGAGGCCCCAGGCCAAAAACATTCAGTACTTC.

The rearrangement uses TRBV28 and TRBJ1-2, with TRBD1 matching over 8 bases. The germline V gene has CDR1 MDHEN and CDR2 SYDVKM. This CDR3 contains 15 residues. V shed 6 bases and J 6 bases; nucleotides not matched to a gene: 12. This chain's CDR3 is CASRTPGTGGDGYTF. CDR3 DNA: TGTGCCAGCAGGACCCCCGGGACAGGAGGAGATGGCTACACCTTC.

V is TRBV15 and J is TRBJ1-1, with no clear D. This CDR3 is 14 amino acids long. The V gene's germline CDR1 is LNHNV and CDR2 YYDKDF (reference sequence). The V gene lost 4 bases and the J gene lost 7 bases, with 16 bases spanning the gap. The CDR3 DNA follows: TGTGCCACCAGCACCCTAGGTACGTGGAATGAAGCTTTCTTT. It translates to CATSTLGTWNEAFF.

The rearrangement links TRBV19 to TRBJ1-5, with a possible D match to TRBD1 (5 bases). V lost 3 bases and J 7 bases, leaving 16 bases between the germline ends. The CDR3 loop spans 15 amino acids. Germline V lookup: CDR1 LNHDA, CDR2 SQIVND (reference sequence). CDR3 loop: CASSMFPGYEQPQHF. The DNA for the CDR3 is TGTGCCAGTAGTATGTTCCCAGGGTACGAACAGCCCCAGCATTTT.

This clone has a handful of counts. The rearrangement uses TRBV4-1 and TRBJ2-1; 10 bases align to TRBD2. There are 18 residues in the CDR3. Germline V gene lookup returns CDR1 MGHRA and CDR2 YSYEKL. The J segment lost 6 bases and the V segment lost 0 bases, leaving 11 bases of the junction unmatched. This chain's CDR3 is CASSQDGGLAGAGNEQFF. For the CDR3, the DNA is TGCGCCAGCAGCCAAGATGGCGGGCTAGCGGGAGCTGGCAATGAGCAGTTCTTC.

About this clone itself: At the DNA level, this CDR3 is encoded by other sequences in the same sample as well. This chain uses TRBV4-3 with TRBJ2-1, with 8 nucleotides matching TRBD1. J gave up 3 bases and V 4 bases, and 5 bases lay outside the gene matches. The CDR3 is 15 residues long. CDR1 is LGHNA, CDR2 YSLEER, per germline. CDR3 coding DNA: TGCGCCAGCAGCCCACGACAGGGGCTCTACAATGAGCAGTTCTTC. Its translation: CASSPRQGLYNEQFF.

The chain employs TRBV7-9 and TRBJ2-2, with 7 bases that match TRBD1. The CDR3 covers 14 residues. V shed 7 bases, J shed 5 bases, and the junction held 7 bases outside the gene matches. CDR1 and CDR2 (germline): SEHNR, FQNEAQ (reference sequence). In nucleotides, the CDR3 is TGTGCCAGCAAGCTCAGGGGGTTTACCGGGGAGCTGTTTTTT. Encoded protein: CASKLRGFTGELFF.

The rearrangement joins TRBV9 to TRBJ1-5; D is unresolved. The V end was cut by 0 bases, the J end by 0 bases, with 7 bases between. Germline values: CDR1 SGDLS, CDR2 YYNGEE. This CDR3 has 15 residues. CDR3 in amino acids: CASSVGQNSNQPQHF. The CDR3 coding sequence is TGTGCCAGCAGCGTAGGGCAGAATAGCAATCAGCCCCAGCATTTT.

The rearrangement joins TRBV15 to TRBJ2-5; TRBD1 might be the D (8 bases). This CDR3 contains 14 residues. With 7 bases removed from V and 5 bases from J, the gap between germline ends came to 17 bases. Germline assignment: CDR1 LNHNV and CDR2 YYDKDF (reference sequence). The CDR3 is CATTRTGRGETQYF. For the CDR3, the DNA is TGTGCCACCACCCGGACAGGGAGGGGGGAGACCCAGTACTTC.

The sample holds a few counts of this clone. It may be a read error: a sequence one base away is much more abundant. Other DNA sequences in the sample encode the same CDR3. The chain recombines TRBV6-5 with TRBJ2-6; D is ambiguous. Germline-derived CDR1 and CDR2 are MNHEY and SVGAGI. V was trimmed by 4 bases and J by 2 bases, leaving 0 bases between them. The CDR3 is 12 residues long. The CDR3 coding sequence is TGTGCCAGCAGTTCTGGGGCCAACGTCCTGACTTTC. This codes for CASSSGANVLTF.

The chain joins TRBV18 to TRBJ2-7, with 7 positions matching TRBD2. The CDR3 is 14 amino acids. Germline V CDR1 and CDR2: KGHSH, LQKENI. The junction had 7 bases not matched to a gene; V was cut back by 3 bases and J by 5 bases. Written as DNA, the CDR3 is TGTGCCAGCTCACCGTACCCAGCGGGGAACGAGCAGTACTTC. This gives the protein CASSPYPAGNEQYF.

The chain employs TRBV11-2 and TRBJ2-7; TRBD2 aligns across 12 bases. Germline V CDR1 and CDR2: SGHAT, FQNNGV. Losses at the gene ends were 1 base for V and 5 bases for J; bases not matched to a gene: 6. The CDR3 runs to 16 residues. In nucleotides, the CDR3 is TGTGCCAGCAGCTTAGGACTAGCGGGAGTACACCACGAGCAGTACTTC. Protein product: CASSLGLAGVHHEQYF.